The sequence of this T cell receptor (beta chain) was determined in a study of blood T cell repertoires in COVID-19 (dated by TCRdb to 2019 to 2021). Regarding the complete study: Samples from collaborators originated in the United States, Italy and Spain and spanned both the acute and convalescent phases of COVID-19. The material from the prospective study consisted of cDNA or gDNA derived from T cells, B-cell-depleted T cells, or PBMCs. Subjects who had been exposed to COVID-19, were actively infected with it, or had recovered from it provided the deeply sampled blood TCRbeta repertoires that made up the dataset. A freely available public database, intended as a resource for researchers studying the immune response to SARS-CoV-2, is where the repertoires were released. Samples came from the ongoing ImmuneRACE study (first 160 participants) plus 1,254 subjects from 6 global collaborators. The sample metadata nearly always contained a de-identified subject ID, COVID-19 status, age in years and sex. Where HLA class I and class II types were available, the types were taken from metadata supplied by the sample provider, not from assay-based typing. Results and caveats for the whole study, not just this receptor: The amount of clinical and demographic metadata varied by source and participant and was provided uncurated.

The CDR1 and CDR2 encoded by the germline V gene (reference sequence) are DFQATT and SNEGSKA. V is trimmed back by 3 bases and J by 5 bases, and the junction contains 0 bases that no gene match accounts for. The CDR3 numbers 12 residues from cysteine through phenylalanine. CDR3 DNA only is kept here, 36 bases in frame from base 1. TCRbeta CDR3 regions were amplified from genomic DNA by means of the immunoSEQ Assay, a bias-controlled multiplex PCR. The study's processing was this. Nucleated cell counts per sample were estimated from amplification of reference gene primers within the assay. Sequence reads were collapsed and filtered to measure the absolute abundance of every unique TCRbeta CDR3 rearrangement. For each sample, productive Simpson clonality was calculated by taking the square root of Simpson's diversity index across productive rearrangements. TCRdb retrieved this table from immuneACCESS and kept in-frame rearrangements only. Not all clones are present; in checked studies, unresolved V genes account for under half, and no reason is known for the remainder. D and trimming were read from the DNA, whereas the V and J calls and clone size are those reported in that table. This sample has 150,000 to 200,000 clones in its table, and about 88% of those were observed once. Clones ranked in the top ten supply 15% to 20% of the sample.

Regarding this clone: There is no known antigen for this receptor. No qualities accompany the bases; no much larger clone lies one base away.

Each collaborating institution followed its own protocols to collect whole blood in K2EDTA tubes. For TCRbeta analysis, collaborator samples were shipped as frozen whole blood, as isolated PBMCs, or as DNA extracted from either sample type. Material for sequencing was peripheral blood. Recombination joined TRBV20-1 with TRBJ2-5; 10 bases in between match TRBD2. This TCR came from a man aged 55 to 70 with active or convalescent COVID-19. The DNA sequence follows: TGCAGTGCTAGTAGCGGGGGGGAGACCCAGTACTTC. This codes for CSASSGGETQYF.